This TCR beta chain was obtained from a study of T-cell reconstitution after alpha-beta-depleted transplantation in children. This CDR3 is 20 amino acids long. Germline trimming cut 2 bases from V and 5 bases from J; bases unmatched to any gene: 20. The TCRbeta library incorporated unique molecular identifiers. TCRdb recomputed calls from the PCR reads with MiXCR, one row per CDR3 protein. The sample includes hundreds of thousands of distinct CDR3 sequences, about 30% of them seen just once. This TCR was recovered from a human donor who donated a stem cell graft to a child with aplastic anemia. Here the sequenced sample was PBMCs from the stem cell graft donor, taken from the stem cell graft. The gene calls are TRBV12-3 or TRBV12-4 and TRBJ2-7; 11 bases agree with TRBD2. The CDR3 nucleotides are TGTGCCAGCAGTTTAACATTGCTAGCGGGAGGCCCGCGGACAATTGACGAGCAGTACTTC. Its protein is CASSLTLLAGGPRTIDEQYF.